These 13 T cell receptor beta chains were sequenced from one sample in a study of regulatory T cells in long-lasting Graves disease. Combining iRepertoire HTBI primers with Arm-PCR of CDR3 regions, the authors built TCR beta libraries. MiXCR, applied by TCRdb to the multiplex PCR reads, yields one record per CDR3 protein. The table lists approximately 400,000 distinct CDR3 sequences, about 14% of them singletons, with 22% in the top ten. This sample's time point: newly diagnosed GD, antithyroid drugs for less than 3 months. Researchers made the TCR library from RNA that was extracted from PBMCs. Sequenced material: peripheral blood mononuclear cells (PBMCs), taken at new diagnosis, from a patient treated with antithyroid drugs. These receptors were taken from a female donor with Graves disease.

This clonotype was observed many times. This sequence joins TRBV6-1 and TRBJ1-1; D not resolved. Germline-derived CDR1 and CDR2 are MNHNS and SASEGT. The length of the CDR3 is 13 residues. Deletions cut 4 bases from V and 7 bases from J, with 13 bases between. CDR3 coding DNA: TGTGCCAGCAGTGCGTTTGTGGTGAGTGAAGCTTTCTTT. Translating gives CASSAFVVSEAFF.

The V call is TRBV6-2 or TRBV6-3, the J call TRBJ2-3; a weak D match, TRBD1 (6 bases). The germline CDR1 and CDR2 sequences are MNHEY and SVGEGT. With 5 bases removed from V and 1 base from J, the gap between germline ends came to 13 bases. CDR3 length: 15 amino acids. CDR3 region: CASSELWGRTDTQYF. The CDR3 nucleotides read TGTGCCAGCAGTGAACTGTGGGGGCGCACAGATACGCAGTATTTT.

Ten or more counts support this clonotype. This chain links TRBV18 with TRBJ2-5; D ambiguous. The CDR3 is 13 amino acids. CDR1 and CDR2 (germline): KGHSH, LQKENI. V gave up 3 bases and J gave up 3 bases, with 8 bases separating them. This CDR3 is CASSPRREETQYF. As DNA, the CDR3 is TGTGCCAGCTCACCCCGAAGGGAAGAGACCCAGTACTTC.

The chain has TRBV10-3 and TRBJ1-2; the D is unclear. CDR1 is ENHRY and CDR2 is SYGVKD in the germline V gene. The V and J ends lost 0 bases and 0 bases respectively, with 8 bases between them. This CDR3 spans 15 amino acids. In DNA form, the CDR3 reads TGTGCCATCAGTGAGTCGGCGACGGCTAACTATGGCTACACCTTC. Protein sequence: CAISESATANYGYTF.

The chain recombines TRBV7-8 with TRBJ2-3; 8 nucleotides line up with TRBD2. CDR3 length equals 20 residues. Germline V lookup: CDR1 SGHVS, CDR2 FQNEAQ. The V and J ends lost 0 bases and 0 bases, in that order; junction bases with no gene match: 14. CDR3 region: CASSLAIAGWEDSSTDTQYF. The CDR3 DNA reads TGTGCCAGCAGCTTAGCCATAGCGGGGTGGGAGGATTCCAGCACAGATACGCAGTATTTT. The complete variable domain, with remaining parts taken from reference TRBV7-8 and TRBJ2-3, reads GAGVSQSPRYKVAKRGQDVALRCDPISGHVSLFWYQQALGQGPEFLTYFQNEAQLDKSGLPSDRFFAERPEGSVSTLKIQRTQQEDSAVYLCASSLAIAGWEDSSTDTQYFGPGTRLTVL.

This clonotype was seen ten or more times. This sequence joins TRBV6-2 or TRBV6-3 and TRBJ2-5, with 7 bases identical to TRBD1. Germline V gives CDR1 MNHEY, CDR2 SVGEGT. V shed 5 bases and J 1 base; nucleotides not matched to a gene: 10. The CDR3 contains 16 residues. The CDR3, as DNA: TGTGCCAGCAGTGACCCCGGGACAGTGACCCAAGAGACCCAGTACTTC. This sequence encodes CASSDPGTVTQETQYF.

At least ten counts were recorded for this clonotype. The gene calls are TRBV20-1 and TRBJ2-7, with 10 bases lining up with TRBD2. The CDR3 totals 16 residues. Germline V gene sequence: CDR1 DFQATT, CDR2 SNEGSKA (reference sequence). V was clipped by 2 bases and J by 0 bases; unmatched bases: 7. This CDR3 is CSARTGTSASSYEQYF. The CDR3 nucleotides are TGCAGTGCTAGAACCGGGACTAGCGCCAGCTCCTACGAGCAGTACTTC.

Notes on this clonotype: A much more abundant neighbour one base away suggests this may be a read error. This rearrangement joins TRBV20-1 to TRBJ2-3; 8 bases align to TRBD2. Germline CDR1 and CDR2: DFQATT and SNEGSKA (reference sequence). The CDR3 is 16 residues long. The junction had 8 bases not matched to a gene; V was cut back by 1 base and J by 2 bases. As DNA, the CDR3 is TGCAGTGCTAGAGGTTTACCAGCGGGAGCCACAGATACGCAGTATTTT. It encodes CSARGLPAGATDTQYF.

There are many counts of this clonotype. This chain links TRBV11-3 with TRBJ1-4; D not resolved. Per germline, CDR1 SGHNT and CDR2 YENEEA. The V end lost 5 bases, the J end lost 6 bases, and 31 bases lay between the germline ends. This CDR3 region has 20 residues. The CDR3 loop reads CASSLWVGKAGDREDEKLFF. The CDR3, as DNA: TGTGCCAGCAGCCTCTGGGTGGGGAAGGCAGGAGATCGGGAGGATGAAAAACTGTTTTTT. Full variable domain (missing parts from reference TRBV11-3 and TRBJ1-4): EAGVVQSPRYKIIEKKQPVAFWCNPISGHNTLYWYLQNLGQGPELLIRYENEEAVDDSQLPKDRFSAERLKGVDSTLKIQPAELGDSAVYLCASSLWVGKAGDREDEKLFFGSGTQLSVL.

The V gene is TRBV3-1, the J gene TRBJ2-3; D remains unclear. The germline V gene encodes CDR1 LGHDT and CDR2 YNNKEL (reference sequence). The CDR3 is 13 amino acids. The V end lost 2 bases, the J end lost 0 bases, and 3 bases lay between the germline ends. CDR3 sequence: CASSQHSTDTQYF. In DNA form, the CDR3 reads TGTGCCAGCAGCCAACACAGCACAGATACGCAGTATTTT.

This clonotype was found a few times. The V call is TRBV25-1, the J call TRBJ1-2, with TRBD1 as a possible D gene (5 bases). V was trimmed by 2 bases and J by 2 bases, leaving 15 bases between them. Germline lookup yields CDR1 MGHDK and CDR2 SYGVNS. The CDR3 runs 16 residues. CDR3 amino acids: CASSEGQTVSNYGYTF. In DNA form, the CDR3 reads TGTGCCAGCAGTGAAGGACAAACAGTTTCAAACTATGGCTACACCTTC.

The chain links TRBV27 to TRBJ2-7, with D perhaps matching TRBD1 (5 bases). CDR1 MNHEY and CDR2 SMNVEV come from the germline V gene (reference sequence). The V gene lost 5 bases and the J gene lost 0 bases, with 8 bases spanning the gap. This CDR3 has 13 amino acids. The CDR3 region has the DNA TGTGCCAGCAGTATAGGGGTCTCCTACGAGCAGTACTTC. It is translated as CASSIGVSYEQYF.

This clonotype was observed at least ten times. The J gene is TRBJ1-5, the V gene TRBV3-1; no clear D gene. CDR3 length: 12 amino acids. The V gene's germline CDR1 is LGHDT and CDR2 YNNKEL (reference sequence). V was clipped by 0 bases and J by 7 bases, with 4 bases between them. CDR3: CASSQDRQPQHF. The CDR3 coding sequence is TGTGCCAGCAGCCAAGATCGACAGCCCCAGCATTTT.